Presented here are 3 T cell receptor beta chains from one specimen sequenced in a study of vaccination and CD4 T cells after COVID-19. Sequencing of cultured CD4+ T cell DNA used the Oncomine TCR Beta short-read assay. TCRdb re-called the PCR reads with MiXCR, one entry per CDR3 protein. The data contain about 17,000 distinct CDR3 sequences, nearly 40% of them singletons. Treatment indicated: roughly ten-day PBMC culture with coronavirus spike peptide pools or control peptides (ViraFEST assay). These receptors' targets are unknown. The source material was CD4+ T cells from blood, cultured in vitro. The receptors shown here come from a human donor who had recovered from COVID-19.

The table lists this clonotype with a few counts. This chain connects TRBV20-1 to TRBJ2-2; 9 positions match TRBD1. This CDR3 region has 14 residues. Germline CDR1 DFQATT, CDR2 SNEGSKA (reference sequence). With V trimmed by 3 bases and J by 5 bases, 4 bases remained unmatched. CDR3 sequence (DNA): TGCAGTGCTAGCCCGGGACAGGGTACCGGGGAGCTGTTTTTT. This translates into CSASPGQGTGELFF.

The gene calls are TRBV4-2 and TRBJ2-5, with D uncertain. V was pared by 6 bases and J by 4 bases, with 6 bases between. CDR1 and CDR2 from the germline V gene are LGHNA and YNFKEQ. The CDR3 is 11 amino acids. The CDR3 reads CASSTSETQYF. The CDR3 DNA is TGTGCCAGCAGTACGTCAGAGACCCAGTACTTC.

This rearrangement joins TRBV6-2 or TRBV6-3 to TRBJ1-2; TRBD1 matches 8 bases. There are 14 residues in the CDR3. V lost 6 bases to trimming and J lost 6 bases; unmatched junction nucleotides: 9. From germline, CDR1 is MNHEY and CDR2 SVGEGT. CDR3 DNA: TGTGCCAGCAGAGAGCCGGGACAGGAGCATGGCTACACCTTC. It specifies CASREPGQEHGYTF.